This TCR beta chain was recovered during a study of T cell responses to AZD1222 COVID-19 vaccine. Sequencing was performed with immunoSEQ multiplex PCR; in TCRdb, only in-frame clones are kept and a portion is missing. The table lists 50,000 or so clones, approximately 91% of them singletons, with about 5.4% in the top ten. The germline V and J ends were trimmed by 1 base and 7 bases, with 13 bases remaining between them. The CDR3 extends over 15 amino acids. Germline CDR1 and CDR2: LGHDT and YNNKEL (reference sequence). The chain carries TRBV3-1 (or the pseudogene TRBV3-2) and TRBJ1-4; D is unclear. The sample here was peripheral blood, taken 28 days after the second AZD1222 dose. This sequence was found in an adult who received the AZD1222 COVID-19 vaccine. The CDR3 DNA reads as TGTGCCAGCAGCCAAGCTGGCCCGGGCGGTGAAAAACTGTTTTTT. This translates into CASSQAGPGGEKLFF.